The subject of this entry is one T cell receptor (beta chain). Sequencing was performed with immunoSEQ multiplex PCR; in TCRdb, only in-frame clones are kept and a portion is missing. The profile shows approximately 50,000 clones, roughly nine tenths of them singletons. The data were taken from a study of T cell changes during pregnancy in multiple sclerosis. Germline lookup yields CDR1 SGHVS and CDR2 FNYEAQ. Losses at the gene ends were 1 base for V and 6 bases for J; bases not matched to a gene: 1. This CDR3 has 14 residues. The chain carries TRBV7-6 and TRBJ2-3; 10 bases are shared with TRBD1. The sequence was collected from a female donor with multiple sclerosis, enrolled in a pregnancy study. The sample here was CD8+ T cells from peripheral blood mononuclear cells, taken after pregnancy. The CDR3 sequence is CASSLGDRGDTQYF. The DNA for the CDR3 is TGTGCCAGCAGCTTAGGGGACAGGGGTGATACGCAGTATTTT.